A single sample gave rise to the 15 T cell receptor beta chains below, sequenced in a study of molecular identifiers for immune sequencing clone quantification. TCRdb reanalysed the PCR reads using MiXCR and keeps one entry per CDR3 protein. The sample shows nearly 8,500 distinct CDR3 sequences, approximately 31% of them seen only once. The sample was naive CD8+ T cells from blood, with Jurkat cell RNA spiked in. The subset here: FACS-sorted CD8+CD4-CCR7+CD45RA+ naive T cells. All receptors come from a human donor in good health. Some libraries in this study had Jurkat cell RNA spiked in.

This clonotype was counted only a few times. V gene TRBV27 combines with J gene TRBJ2-1; no firm D call. CDR1 is MNHEY, CDR2 SMNVEV, per germline (reference sequence). The germline V and J ends were trimmed by 6 bases and 3 bases, with 9 bases remaining between them. This CDR3 has 13 amino acids. The CDR3 protein is CASSPLNYNEQFF. The CDR3 nucleotides are TGTGCCAGCAGCCCCCTTAACTACAATGAGCAGTTCTTC.

This clonotype was seen more than once but under ten times. The V gene is TRBV7-6, the J gene TRBJ2-1, with D perhaps matching TRBD2 (5 bases). Trimming took 2 bases from V and 6 from J, leaving 8 bases between them. Germline CDR1 SGHVS, CDR2 FNYEAQ. This CDR3 has 13 amino acids. This CDR3 is CASSLSEGNEQFF. CDR3 nucleotides: TGTGCCAGCAGCTTATCAGAGGGCAATGAGCAGTTCTTC.

This clonotype was detected only a few times. This sequence joins TRBV27 and TRBJ2-7, with 7 bases identical to TRBD2. The CDR3 has 15 amino acids. The germline V gene has CDR1 MNHEY and CDR2 SMNVEV (reference sequence). The ends lost 5 bases at V and 7 bases at J; junction bases unmatched: 14. The CDR3 sequence: CASSPRGAGPREQYF. The CDR3 DNA is TGTGCCAGCAGTCCTCGAGGAGCGGGACCTCGGGAGCAGTACTTC.

This chain uses TRBV27 with TRBJ2-3; a possible D gene is TRBD2 (5 bases). The V end was cut by 10 bases, the J end by 2 bases, with 19 bases between. CDR1 is MNHEY, CDR2 SMNVEV, per germline (reference sequence). The CDR3 sequence is 15 residues long. DNA of the CDR3: TGTGCCACCCTCCCCTCTCAAGCGGTCACAGATACGCAGTATTTT. Translated: CATLPSQAVTDTQYF.

The gene calls are TRBV7-2 and TRBJ2-1; D tentatively reads TRBD1 or TRBD2 (5 bases each). V gave up 8 bases and J gave up 8 bases, with 13 bases separating them. From germline, CDR1 is SGHTA and CDR2 FQGNSA. The CDR3 loop spans 12 amino acids. The CDR3 is CASGGSLYEQFF. CDR3 sequence (DNA): TGTGCCAGCGGGGGATCCCTCTATGAGCAGTTCTTC. The whole variable domain, remainder taken from reference TRBV7-2 and TRBJ2-1, is GAGVSQSPSNKVTEKGKDVELRCDPISGHTALYWYRQSLGQGLEFLIYFQGNSAPDKSGLPSDRFSAERTGGSVSTLTIQRTQQEDSAVYLCASGGSLYEQFFGPGTRLTVL.

The chain has TRBV24-1 and TRBJ2-3; D unresolved. V shed 4 bases and J shed 3 bases, with 7 bases lying between them. This CDR3 comprises 13 residues. CDR1 KGHDR and CDR2 SFDVKD come from the germline V gene. The CDR3 bases are TGTGCCACCAGTGAGAGAAGAACAGATACGCAGTATTTT. This translates into CATSERRTDTQYF.

This clonotype was seen a few times. The chain carries TRBV28 and TRBJ2-7; D ambiguous. V lost 7 bases to trimming and J lost 5 bases, with 21 bases between them. The germline V gene encodes CDR1 MDHEN and CDR2 SYDVKM. This CDR3 spans 15 amino acids. CDR3 nucleotide sequence: TGTGCCAGCACCCCTAGTAAGGGCCCGTTCCACGAGCAGTACTTC. Protein sequence: CASTPSKGPFHEQYF.

This clonotype is termed medium-sized. V and J are TRBV28 and TRBJ1-2; D call uncertain. The CDR3 sequence is 14 residues long. The germline V and J ends were trimmed by 6 bases and 10 bases, with 21 bases remaining between them. CDR1 and CDR2 (germline): MDHEN, SYDVKM. CDR3 residues: CASSPSGLKPDYTF. CDR3 nucleotides: TGTGCCAGCAGCCCATCCGGACTTAAGCCTGACTACACCTTC.

This clonotype is judged medium-sized. The chain combines TRBV28 with TRBJ2-3, with D perhaps TRBD1 or TRBD2 (5 bases each). V was shortened by 6 bases and J by 7 bases, with 14 bases between the two germline ends. Germline CDR1 reads MDHEN; CDR2 reads SYDVKM. The CDR3 sequence is 13 residues long. The CDR3 DNA sequence: TGTGCCAGCAGCTGGGACGGATGGAATACGCAGTATTTT. Protein product: CASSWDGWNTQYF.

This clonotype was detected only a few times. The V and J genes are TRBV20-1 and TRBJ1-2, with D perhaps matching TRBD1 (5 bases). The CDR3 spans 12 residues. V lost 6 bases and J 3 bases, leaving 11 bases between the germline ends. CDR1 is DFQATT, CDR2 SNEGSKA, per germline (reference sequence). The CDR3 DNA reads TGCAGTGCCAGACAGATTTACTATGGCTACACCTTC. Translating gives CSARQIYYGYTF.

A remark on this clonotype: A much larger clone differs by one base, so this may be a read error. The rearrangement uses TRBV7-2 and TRBJ2-7, with D hard to call. The CDR3 totals 15 residues. CDR1 is SGHTA and CDR2 is FQGNSA in the germline V gene. Trimming shortened V by 1 base and J by 2 bases, and 12 bases separated the two germline ends. CDR3 nucleotides: TGTGCCAGCAGCTTAGTGAGCTGGAAAGCCTACGAGCAGTACTTC. This translates into CASSLVSWKAYEQYF.

A single count supports this clonotype. This may arise from a read error, as a much more abundant clone is one base away. This chain links TRBV6-2 or TRBV6-3 with TRBJ1-1, with D unclear. Germline-derived CDR1 and CDR2 are MNHEY and SVGEGT. The length of the CDR3 is 14 residues. The CDR3 coding sequence is TGTGCCAGCCGCCCGATCGACACCTCCGCTGAAGCTTACTTT. Protein product: CASRPIDTSAEAYF.

By sample share, this clonotype is medium-sized (0.01 to 0.1%). J is TRBJ2-5 and V is TRBV5-6; weak D call: TRBD1 (6 bases). The length of the CDR3 is 16 residues. V was cut by 3 bases and J by 0 bases, with 15 bases left in between. Germline V gene lookup returns CDR1 SGHDT and CDR2 YYEEEE. The CDR3 spells CASSSAGAAYQETQYF. DNA of the CDR3: TGTGCCAGCAGCTCAGCAGGGGCGGCGTACCAAGAGACCCAGTACTTC.

The chain employs TRBV4-1 and TRBJ2-5; the D gene is possibly TRBD1 (6 bases). The V end was cut by 3 bases, the J end by 9 bases, with 11 bases between. The germline gives CDR1 MGHRA, CDR2 YSYEKL. The CDR3 is 12 residues long. CDR3 sequence: CASSHGGQPQYF. CDR3 DNA: TGCGCCAGCAGCCATGGAGGACAGCCCCAGTACTTC.

This clonotype was detected a few times. The chain recombines TRBV13 with TRBJ2-7; possibly TRBD2 for D (6 bases). Trimming stripped 3 bases from V and 6 bases from J, with 9 bases between. CDR1 PRHDT and CDR2 FYEKMQ come from the germline V gene (reference sequence). This CDR3 comprises 12 residues. The CDR3 here is CASSLLGGEQYF. As DNA, the CDR3 is TGTGCCAGCAGCTTGTTGGGGGGCGAGCAGTACTTC.